What follows is one T cell receptor (beta chain) and its context. The data originate from a study of blood T cell repertoires in COVID-19. About the research overall: From T cells, B-cell-depleted T cells, or PBMCs came the material, which was cDNA or gDNA.

CDR1 is SEHNR, CDR2 FQNEAQ, per germline (reference sequence). V lost 1 base and J 3 bases, leaving 16 bases between the germline ends. This CDR3 has 16 residues. In the original analysis: Estimated nucleated cell counts came from reference gene primer amplification. Sequenced by immunoSEQ multiplex PCR; TCRdb stores in-frame clones only, minus some. V, J and clone size are those of that table, while D and trimming were read from the DNA. The table has 200,000 to 250,000 clones, just under 85% seen once; the top ten hold about 7.3%. Sequenced input: peripheral blood. The gene calls are TRBV7-9 and TRBJ2-7, with D possibly being TRBD1 (7 bases). This clonotype was sampled from a woman aged 45-59 years with active or convalescent COVID-19. The CDR3 here is CASSLGWQGEDYEQYF. The CDR3 DNA reads as TGTGCCAGCAGCTTAGGATGGCAGGGGGAGGACTACGAGCAGTACTTC.